Listed here are 16 T cell receptor beta chains from one sample, sequenced in a study of T cell clonality in common variable immunodeficiency. The protocol was immunoSEQ multiplex PCR, while the TCRdb copy is restricted to in-frame clones and leaves out a portion. The data show about 52,000 clones, none appearing only once, with about 1.8% held by the ten largest. Source material: peripheral blood mononuclear cells. The origin of the receptors is a person aged 18-69 years in good health.

Comment on this clone: The read terminates 3 residues before the CDR3 end, so the remaining end is supplied by the germline J gene. The rearrangement links TRBV7-9 to TRBJ1-2; TRBD1 matches at 7 bases. Germline V gene sequence: CDR1 SEHNR, CDR2 FQNEAQ (reference sequence). There are 14 residues in the CDR3. CDR3 DNA (partial): TGTGCCAGCAGCTTAGGGGGGACAGCCTACGAC. Translating gives CASSLGGTAYD. The entire CDR3 is CASSLGGTAYDYTF.

Ten or more counts support this clone. The CDR3 end lies 3 residues beyond the end of the read and is filled in from the germline J gene. The V and J genes are TRBV19 and TRBJ2-3; perhaps TRBD2 as D (5 bases). Trimming removed 4 bases from V and 4 bases from J, with 6 bases in between. The CDR3 is 12 residues long. Germline CDR1 is LNHDA and CDR2 is SQIVND (reference sequence). The CDR3 bases that were read are TGTGCCAGTAGTACTAGCTCAGATACG. Encoded protein: CASSTSSDT. In full, the CDR3 reads CASSTSSDTQYF.

This clone came up many times. The CDR3 end falls 3 residues outside the read, so it is completed with the germline J gene. The chain uses TRBV19 and TRBJ2-7; 7 bases fit TRBD2. CDR3 size: 16 residues. CDR1 is LNHDA, CDR2 SQIVND, per germline (reference sequence). With V trimmed by 2 bases and J by 2 bases, 9 bases remained unmatched. The part of the CDR3 DNA that was read is TGTGCCAGTAGTATATGGGGGGGGAGTTCGACCTACGAG. It yields the protein CASSIWGGSSTYE. The whole CDR3 is CASSIWGGSSTYEQYF.

This clone has only a few counts. The read comes to an end 3 residues before the CDR3 does, leaving the germline J gene to fill in the end. This chain connects TRBV23-1 to TRBJ2-2; 12 bases match TRBD1. TRBV23-1 is an ORF for which the function is uncertain. The CDR3 has 16 amino acids. The junction had 12 bases not matched to a gene; V was cut back by 8 bases and J by 8 bases. The CDR3: CASSRDRGRRGGELFF. CDR3 bases read: TGCGCCAGCTCCCGGGACAGGGGGCGCCGGGGGGGGGAG.

This clone was seen at least ten times. The read ends 3 residues early relative to the CDR3; the germline J gene fills the gap. The genes are TRBV6-2 or TRBV6-3 and TRBJ1-5; no firm D call. The CDR3 extends over 14 amino acids. Germline V CDR1 and CDR2: MNHEY, SVGEGT. Trimming removed 4 bases from V and 4 bases from J, with 11 bases in between. The CDR3 region is CASSSLAPNQPQHF. The CDR3 DNA, read in part, is TGTGCCAGCAGTTCACTCGCCCCTAATCAGCCC.

This clone was seen many times. The CDR3 end falls 3 residues outside the read, so it is completed with the germline J gene. The rearrangement links TRBV20-1 to TRBJ2-3; 8 nucleotides line up with TRBD2. The CDR3 runs 16 residues. Germline loops: CDR1 DFQATT, CDR2 SNEGSKA (reference sequence). Losses at the gene ends were 5 bases for V and 3 bases for J; bases not matched to a gene: 13. The part of the CDR3 DNA that was read is TGCAGTGCTGACAATAGGGTGGCGGGAGGAACAGATACG. Its protein is CSADNRVAGGTDT. The CDR3 as a whole reads CSADNRVAGGTDTQYF.

This clone was detected many times. The CDR3 here is CASSTPSWTFQETQYF. CDR3 DNA (partial): TGTGCCAGTAGTACTCCCTCATGGACTTTCCAAGAGACC. This chain uses TRBV19 with TRBJ2-5; a weak D match, TRBD2 (5 bases). The CDR3 end is not reached by the read, which stops 3 residues before it; the germline J gene fills it in. The CDR3 is 16 amino acids. V was shortened by 4 bases and J by 1 base, with 16 bases between the two germline ends. Germline assignment: CDR1 LNHDA and CDR2 SQIVND (reference sequence). Together with reference TRBV19 and TRBJ2-5, the CDR3 gives the full variable domain: DGGITQSPKYLFRKEGQNVTLSCEQNLNHDAMYWYRQDPGQGLRLIYYSQIVNDFQKGDIAEGYSVSREKKESFPLTVTSAQKNPTAFYLCASSTPSWTFQETQYFGPGTRLLVL.

At least ten counts were recorded for this clone. The read terminates 3 residues ahead of where the CDR3 ends, so the germline J gene completes it. The rearrangement uses TRBV20-1 and TRBJ2-1, with 9 bases that match TRBD2. The CDR3 consists of 16 residues. V lost 6 bases to trimming and J lost 2 bases; unmatched junction nucleotides: 11. From germline, CDR1 is DFQATT and CDR2 SNEGSKA (reference sequence). CDR3 bases read: TGCAGTGCCACAACAACAGGACTAGCGACCTACAATGAG. Amino acid sequence: CSATTTGLATYNE. The full CDR3 is CSATTTGLATYNEQFF.

This clone was recorded many times. From the germline J gene comes the end of the CDR3, since the read stops 3 residues before it. This chain connects TRBV6-1 to TRBJ2-3, with 8 bases identical to TRBD1. CDR3 length: 15 amino acids. Germline CDR1 and CDR2: MNHNS and SASEGT. The V and J ends lost 2 bases and 3 bases, in that order; junction bases with no gene match: 4. Incomplete CDR3 DNA: TGTGCCAGCAGTGAACGCAGGGGGCGAACAGATACG. Protein sequence: CASSERRGRTDT. The complete CDR3 sequence is CASSERRGRTDTQYF.

This clone occurred many times. The DNA ends 3 residues before the CDR3 does, and the rest of the CDR3 is filled in from the germline J gene. The chain is built from TRBV6-1 and TRBJ1-2, with TRBD1 matching over 9 bases. The J segment lost 4 bases and the V segment lost 4 bases, leaving 4 bases of the junction unmatched. The CDR3 spans 14 residues. CDR1 is MNHNS and CDR2 is SASEGT in the germline V gene. The CDR3 DNA, read in part, is TGTGCCAGCAGTGGGGGGACAGGGCTCTATGGC. Its protein product is CASSGGTGLYG. The entire CDR3 protein reads CASSGGTGLYGYTF.

This clone has ten or more counts. Read data end 3 residues before the CDR3 end; the end is taken from the germline J gene. V gene TRBV18 combines with J gene TRBJ2-6; D is unresolved. V lost 2 bases and J lost 2, with 4 bases in between. In germline, CDR1 is KGHSH, CDR2 LQKENI. The CDR3 runs 14 residues. The sequenced part of the CDR3 DNA is TGTGCCAGCTCACCAGGGCCTGGGGCCAACGTC. This encodes CASSPGPGANV. The full CDR3 protein reads CASSPGPGANVLTF.

This clone has at least ten counts. The missing CDR3 end, 3 residues past where the read stops, is filled in from the germline J gene. This sequence joins TRBV5-1 and TRBJ2-5, with TRBD2 matching over 8 bases. The CDR3 loop spans 14 amino acids. Germline assignment: CDR1 SGHRS and CDR2 YFSETQ. V gave up 4 bases and J gave up 5 bases; unmatched junction bases: 7. The chain's CDR3 is CASSLSGNPETQYF. CDR3 bases read: TGCGCCAGCAGCCTTAGCGGGAACCCGGAGACC.

This clone was recorded at least ten times. The junction departs from the called germline gene at one end, perhaps through a read error. Sequencing ends 3 residues short of the CDR3 end; the germline J gene provides the rest. V gene TRBV6-1 combines with J gene TRBJ2-3; D not resolved. This CDR3 region has 14 residues. Germline-derived CDR1 and CDR2 are MNHNS and SASEGT. The CDR3 protein is CASSKALSTDTQYF. Partial CDR3 DNA: TGTGCCAGCAGTAAAGCACTCAGCACAGATACG.

There are many counts of this clone. The read terminates 3 residues ahead of where the CDR3 ends, so the germline J gene completes it. The chain uses TRBV7-9 and TRBJ1-1; D is possibly TRBD1 (5 bases). The CDR3 spans 14 residues. V dropped 4 bases and J dropped 3 bases, with 12 bases sitting between them. The germline V gene has CDR1 SEHNR and CDR2 FQNEAQ (reference sequence). CDR3 amino acids: CASSWGGADTEAFF. CDR3 DNA (partial): TGTGCCAGCAGCTGGGGAGGGGCGGACACTGAA.

In regard to this clone: The read terminates 3 residues ahead of where the CDR3 ends, so the germline J gene completes it. The chain uses TRBV2 and TRBJ1-2; 8 nucleotides align to TRBD1. Per germline, CDR1 SNHLY and CDR2 FYNNEI. Trimming removed 5 bases from V and 4 bases from J; junction bases left unmatched: 6. The CDR3 contains 14 residues. Here the CDR3 reads CASSPTGDGYGYTF. Incomplete CDR3 DNA: TGTGCCAGCAGTCCGACAGGGGATGGCTATGGC.

Only a few counts were recorded for this clone. The sequence runs out 3 residues before the end of the CDR3; the remainder is reconstructed from the germline J gene. The chain joins TRBV7-6 to TRBJ2-1; 9 bases map to TRBD2. CDR1 is SGHVS and CDR2 is FNYEAQ in the germline V gene. V shed 1 base and J 9 bases; nucleotides not matched to a gene: 7. The CDR3 has 15 residues. The CDR3 here is CASSLEASGVVEQFF. The sequenced CDR3 bases are TGTGCCAGCAGCTTAGAGGCTAGCGGGGTGGTTGAG.